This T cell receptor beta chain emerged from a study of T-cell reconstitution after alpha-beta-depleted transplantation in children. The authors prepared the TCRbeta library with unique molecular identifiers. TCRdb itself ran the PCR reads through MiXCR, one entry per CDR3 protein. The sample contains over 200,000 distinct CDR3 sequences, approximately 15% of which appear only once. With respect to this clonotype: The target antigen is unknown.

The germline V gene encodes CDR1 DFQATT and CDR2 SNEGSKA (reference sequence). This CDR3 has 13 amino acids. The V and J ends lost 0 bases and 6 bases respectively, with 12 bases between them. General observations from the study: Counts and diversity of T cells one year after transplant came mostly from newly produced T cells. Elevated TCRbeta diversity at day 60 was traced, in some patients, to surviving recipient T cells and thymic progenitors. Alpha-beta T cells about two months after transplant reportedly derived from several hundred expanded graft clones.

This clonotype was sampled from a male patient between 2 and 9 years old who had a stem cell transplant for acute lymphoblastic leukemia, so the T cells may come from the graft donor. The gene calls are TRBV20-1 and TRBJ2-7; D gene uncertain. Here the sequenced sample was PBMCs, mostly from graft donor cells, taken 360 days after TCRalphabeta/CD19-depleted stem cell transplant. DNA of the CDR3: TGCAGTGCTAGAGATCCTCGGAAGCTCGAGCAGTACTTC. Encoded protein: CSARDPRKLEQYF.